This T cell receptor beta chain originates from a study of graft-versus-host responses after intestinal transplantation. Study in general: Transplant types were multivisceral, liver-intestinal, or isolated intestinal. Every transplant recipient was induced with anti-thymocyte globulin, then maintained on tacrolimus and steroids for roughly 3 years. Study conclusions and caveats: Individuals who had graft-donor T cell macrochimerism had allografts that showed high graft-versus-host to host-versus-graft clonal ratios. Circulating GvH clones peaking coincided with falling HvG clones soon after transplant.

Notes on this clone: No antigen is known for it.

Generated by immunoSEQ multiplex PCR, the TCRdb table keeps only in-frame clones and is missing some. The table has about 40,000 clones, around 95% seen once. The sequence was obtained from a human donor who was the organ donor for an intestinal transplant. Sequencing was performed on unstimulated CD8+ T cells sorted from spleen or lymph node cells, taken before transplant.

CDR3 loop: CASSRFQGPSYNSPLHF. The CDR3 DNA reads as TGTGCCAGCAGCCGATTCCAGGGACCCTCCTATAATTCACCCCTCCACTTT. The V gene is TRBV7-8, the J gene TRBJ1-6, with D possibly TRBD1 on 5 matching bases. The length of the CDR3 is 17 residues. The V and J ends lost 5 bases and 0 bases respectively, with 14 bases between them. Germline values: CDR1 SGHVS, CDR2 FQNEAQ.